This T cell receptor (beta chain) is drawn from a study of immune evolution from preneoplasia to lung adenocarcinoma. Overall study results and limits: Later-stage lesions seemingly showed higher T cell density and diversity than normal lung. Top clone frequencies peaked in normal lung, apparently declining through invasive adenocarcinoma.

This clone came up a few times. Its target is unknown. Patient tissue came from resections in Japan or China, 2014–2017. Each case's diagnosis was confirmed by two pathologists on H&E. Data came from immunoSEQ multiplex PCR; TCRdb stores just in-frame clones and leaves some out. Here the sample spans roughly 5,200 clones, roughly 77% being singletons. V lost 2 bases and J 4 bases, leaving 21 bases between the germline ends. The CDR3 consists of 17 residues. The V gene's germline CDR1 is MNHEY and CDR2 SMNVEV (reference sequence). The sequenced sample consisted of FFPE normal lung tissue adjacent to the tumor. V usage is TRBV27 and J usage is TRBJ2-7; no clear D gene. This receptor was obtained from a person between 50 and 70 years old with lung adenocarcinoma. Here the CDR3 reads CASSLAGFRTVTYEQYF. Written as DNA, the CDR3 is TGTGCCAGCAGTTTAGCCGGTTTTAGGACCGTAACATACGAGCAGTACTTC.